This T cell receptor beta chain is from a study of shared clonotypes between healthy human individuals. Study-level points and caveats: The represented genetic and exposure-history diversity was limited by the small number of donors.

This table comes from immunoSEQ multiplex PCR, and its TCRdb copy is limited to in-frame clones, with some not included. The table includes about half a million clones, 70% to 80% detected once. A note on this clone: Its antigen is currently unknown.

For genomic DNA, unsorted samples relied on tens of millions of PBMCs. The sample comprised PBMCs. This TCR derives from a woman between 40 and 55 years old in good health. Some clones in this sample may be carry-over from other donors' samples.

The CDR3 coding sequence is TGTGCCAGCAGCCCTACACCGGACAGGAACTACGAGCAGTACTTC. This translates into CASSPTPDRNYEQYF. The rearrangement uses TRBV7-2 and TRBJ2-7, with 7 bases aligning to TRBD1. V lost 5 bases and J lost 3; bases outside the gene matches: 10. Germline CDR1 and CDR2: SGHTA and FQGNSA. The CDR3 length is 15 residues.